This note documents a single T cell receptor beta chain sequence. The sample originates from a study of blood T cell repertoires in COVID-19. Study background: Nucleic acid was either cDNA or gDNA, and it came from T cells, B-cell-depleted T cells, or PBMCs.

In the authors' workflow: Reference gene primer amplification in the assay estimated nucleated cell counts. Generated by immunoSEQ multiplex PCR, the TCRdb table keeps only in-frame clones and is missing some. The DNA gave D and trimming, while V, J and clone size come from that table. The sample records about 76,000 clones, 70% to 80% being singletons. The CDR3 is 12 amino acids. V was shortened by 7 bases and J by 2 bases, with 8 bases between the two germline ends. Germline assignment: CDR1 MNHEY and CDR2 SMNVEV (reference sequence). V gene TRBV27 combines with J gene TRBJ2-5, with a possible D match to TRBD2 (6 bases). The receptor was derived from a man in his 70s with acute or convalescent COVID-19. Sequencing was carried out using peripheral blood. CDR3 sequence reads: CASIAGQETQYF. CDR3 coding DNA: TGTGCCAGCATCGCGGGACAAGAGACCCAGTACTTC.